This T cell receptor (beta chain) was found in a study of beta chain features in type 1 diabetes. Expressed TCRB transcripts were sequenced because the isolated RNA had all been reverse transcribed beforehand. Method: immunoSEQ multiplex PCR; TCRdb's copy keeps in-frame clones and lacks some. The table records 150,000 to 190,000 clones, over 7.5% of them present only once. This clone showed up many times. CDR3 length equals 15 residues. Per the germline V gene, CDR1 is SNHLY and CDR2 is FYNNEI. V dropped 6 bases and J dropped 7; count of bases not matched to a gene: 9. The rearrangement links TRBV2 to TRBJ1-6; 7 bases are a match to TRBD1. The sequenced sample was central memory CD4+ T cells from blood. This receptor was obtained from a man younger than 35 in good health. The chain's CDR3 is CASSRAGGPNSPLHF. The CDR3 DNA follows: TGTGCCAGCAGCCGCGCAGGGGGGCCGAATTCACCCCTCCACTTT. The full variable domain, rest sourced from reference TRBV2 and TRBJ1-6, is EPEVTQTPSHQVTQMGQEVILRCVPISNHLYFYWYRQILGQKVEFLVSFYNNEISEKSEIFDDQFSVERPDGSNFTLKIRSTKLEDSAMYFCASSRAGGPNSPLHFGNGTRLTVT.